A selection of T cell receptor beta chains follows, all from one sample in a study of STAT5B mutations in CD4+ large granular lymphocyte leukemia. Produced via immunoSEQ multiplex PCR; TCRdb's table is partial and in-frame only. The sample has roughly 48,000 clones, 55% to 75% seen once. Input material: CD4+ T cells from blood buffy coats. The receptor source for this set is a human donor in good health. Both conserved end residues are part of each CDR3. D genes are given only for firm matches. The size entry is marked missing in some rows and otherwise reads once, few, many or a size class.

>TRBJ2-5|NA|TRBV7-2|NA
CASSFGGAQETQYF
TGTGCCAGCAGCTTTGGGGGGGCCCAAGAGACCCAGTACTTC
>TRBJ2-1|NA|TRBV28|once
CASTSYPHNNEQFF
TGTGCCAGCACTTCCTACCCACACAACAATGAGCAGTTCTTC
>TRBJ2-7|NA|TRBV7-9|NA
CASSTTEAYEQYF
TGTGCCAGCAGCACCACGGAGGCTTACGAGCAGTACTTC
>TRBJ2-4|TRBD1|TRBV6-5|NA
CASSSGTGASRYF
TGTGCCAGCAGTTCGGGGACAGGGGCCTCCCGGTACTTC
>TRBJ1-4|TRBD1|TRBV13|NA
CASSLGPGQGQEKLFF
TGTGCCAGCAGCTTAGGCCCGGGACAGGGACAAGAAAAACTGTTTTTT
>TRBJ1-1|TRBD1|TRBV5-1|NA
CASSSGTGATEAFF
TGCGCCAGCAGCTCGGGGACAGGGGCCACTGAAGCTTTCTTT
>TRBJ2-3|TRBD1|TRBV9|NA
CASSVTGGGYSSTDTQYF
TGTGCCAGCAGCGTTACAGGGGGCGGTTATAGTAGCACAGATACGCAGTATTTT
>TRBJ1-4|NA|TRBV30|NA
CAWSVLDRNEKLFF
TGTGCCTGGAGTGTACTGGACCGAAATGAAAAACTGTTTTTT
>TRBJ1-1|NA|TRBV19|NA
CASSGAPGAEAFF
TGTGCCAGTAGTGGTGCCCCAGGGGCTGAAGCTTTCTTT
>TRBJ2-3|TRBD2|TRBV6-5|once
CASTPGGSTDTQYF
TGTGCCAGCACCCCGGGGGGGAGCACAGATACGCAGTATTTT
>TRBJ2-5|NA|TRBV30|NA
CAWSLGDQETQYF
TGTGCCTGGAGTCTGGGGGACCAAGAGACCCAGTACTTC
>TRBJ1-5|TRBD1|TRBV7-8|NA
CASSLTGVNQPQHF
TGTGCCAGCAGCCTGACAGGGGTTAATCAGCCCCAGCATTTT
>TRBJ1-6|TRBD1|TRBV2|NA
CASSSQGASNSPLHF
TGTGCCAGCAGTAGCCAGGGGGCGAGTAATTCACCCCTCCACTTT
>TRBJ2-5|TRBD2|TRBV12-5|few
CASGFSGEETQYF
TGTGCTAGTGGTTTTAGCGGGGAAGAGACCCAGTACTTC
>TRBJ2-3|TRBD2|TRBV9|NA
CASSVTSGGLDTQYF
TGTGCCAGCAGCGTAACTAGCGGGGGCCTAGATACGCAGTATTTT
>TRBJ1-6|TRBD1|TRBV7-3|few
CASSLTDRATLHF
TGTGCCAGCAGCTTAACCGACAGGGCGACCCTCCACTTT
>TRBJ2-1|TRBD1|TRBV19|NA
CASSVQGASYNEQFF
TGTGCCAGTAGTGTACAGGGGGCGTCCTACAATGAGCAGTTCTTC
>TRBJ2-7|TRBD1|TRBV28|few
CASSSTGPYEQYF
TGTGCCAGCAGTTCGACAGGGCCCTACGAGCAGTACTTC
>TRBJ2-5|TRBD2|TRBV19|once
CASSPPPLAGGPETQYF
TGTGCCAGTAGTCCCCCCCCGTTAGCGGGGGGTCCAGAGACCCAGTACTTC
>TRBJ2-5|NA|TRBV19|NA
CATRQGLQETQYF
TGTGCCACCCGACAGGGACTGCAAGAGACCCAGTACTTC
>TRBJ1-1|NA|TRBV14|NA
CASSQQGSTEAFF
TGTGCCAGCAGCCAACAGGGGAGCACTGAAGCTTTCTTT
>TRBJ2-3|NA|TRBV19|few
CASSPGYRRADTQYF
TGTGCCAGTAGTCCTGGCTATCGCCGCGCAGATACGCAGTATTTT
>TRBJ2-1|TRBD2|TRBV4-2|once
CASSQVTSGSYNEQFF
TGTGCCAGCAGCCAAGTGACTAGCGGCTCCTACAATGAGCAGTTCTTC
>TRBJ2-5|TRBD1|TRBV7-3|NA
CASSLWGQQETQYF
TGTGCCAGCAGCTTATGGGGACAGCAAGAGACCCAGTACTTC
>TRBJ1-2|TRBD1|TRBV28|NA
CASSLSGGNYGYTF
TGTGCCAGCAGCCTCTCAGGGGGTAACTATGGCTACACCTTC
>TRBJ2-3|NA|TRBV7-2|NA
CASSLGGGFTDTQYF
TGTGCCAGCAGCTTAGGTGGCGGGTTCACAGATACGCAGTATTTT
>TRBJ1-4|NA|TRBV18|few
CASSPLQATNEKLFF
TGTGCCAGCTCACCACTACAGGCAACTAATGAAAAACTGTTTTTT